This T cell receptor (beta chain) was recovered during a study of shared clonotypes between healthy human individuals. Findings and caveats of the study: Incompleteness in sorted-subset sequencing, despite large depth, was shown by rarefaction.

Profiled with immunoSEQ multiplex PCR; TCRdb holds only in-frame clones, not every one. The sample contains approximately 2,200,000 clones, just over 90% of which appear only once. This CDR3 comprises 16 residues. V lost 4 bases, J lost 4 bases, and 13 bases stayed unmatched. Germline V lookup: CDR1 LGHNA, CDR2 YNFKEQ. Terminally differentiated effector memory CD45RA+ cells were left out of the naive CD8 fraction, which was CD45RO-negative and positively selected for CCR7. Comments on this clone: Its antigen is undetermined.

The chain links TRBV4-2 to TRBJ2-7; TRBD1 agrees at 7 bases. Sequencing was done on a sample of naive CD8+ T cells from PBMCs. This TCR was sampled from a man aged 18 to 29 in good health. Some clones in this sample may be carry-over from other donors' samples. CDR3 region: CASSPLTGRKGYEQYF. CDR3 DNA sequence: TGTGCCAGCAGCCCCCTGACAGGGAGAAAAGGGTACGAGCAGTACTTC.